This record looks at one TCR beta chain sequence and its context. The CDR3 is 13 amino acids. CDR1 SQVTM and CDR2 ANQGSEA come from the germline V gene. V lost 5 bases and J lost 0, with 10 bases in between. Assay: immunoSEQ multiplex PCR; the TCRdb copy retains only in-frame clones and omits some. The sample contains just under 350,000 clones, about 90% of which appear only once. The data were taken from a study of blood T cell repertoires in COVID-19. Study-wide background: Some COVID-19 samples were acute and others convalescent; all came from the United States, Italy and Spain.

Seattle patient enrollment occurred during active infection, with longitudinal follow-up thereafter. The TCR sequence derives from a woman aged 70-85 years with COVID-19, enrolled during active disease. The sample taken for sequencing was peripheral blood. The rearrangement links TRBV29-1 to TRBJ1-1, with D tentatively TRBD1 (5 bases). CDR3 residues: CSVRRGMNTEAFF. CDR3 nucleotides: TGCAGCGTTCGGAGGGGCATGAACACTGAAGCTTTCTTT.